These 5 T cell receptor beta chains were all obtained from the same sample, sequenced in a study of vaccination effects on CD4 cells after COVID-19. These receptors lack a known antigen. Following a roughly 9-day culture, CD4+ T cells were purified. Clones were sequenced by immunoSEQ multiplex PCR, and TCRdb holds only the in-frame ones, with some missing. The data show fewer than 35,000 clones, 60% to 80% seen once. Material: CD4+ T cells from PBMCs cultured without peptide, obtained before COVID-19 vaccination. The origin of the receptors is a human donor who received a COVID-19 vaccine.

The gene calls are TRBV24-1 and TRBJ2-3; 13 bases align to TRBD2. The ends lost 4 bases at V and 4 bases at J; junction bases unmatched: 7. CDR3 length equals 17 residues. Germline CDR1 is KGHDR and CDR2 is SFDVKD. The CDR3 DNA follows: TGTGCCACCAGTGACCCGACTAGCGGGAGGTCTGCAGATACGCAGTATTTT. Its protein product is CATSDPTSGRSADTQYF.

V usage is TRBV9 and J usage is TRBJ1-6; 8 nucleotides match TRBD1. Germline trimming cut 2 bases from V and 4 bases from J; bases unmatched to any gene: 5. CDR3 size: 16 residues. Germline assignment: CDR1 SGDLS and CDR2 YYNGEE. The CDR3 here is CASSVDTGGYNSPLHF. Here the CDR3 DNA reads TGTGCCAGCAGCGTTGATACAGGGGGATATAATTCACCCCTCCACTTT.

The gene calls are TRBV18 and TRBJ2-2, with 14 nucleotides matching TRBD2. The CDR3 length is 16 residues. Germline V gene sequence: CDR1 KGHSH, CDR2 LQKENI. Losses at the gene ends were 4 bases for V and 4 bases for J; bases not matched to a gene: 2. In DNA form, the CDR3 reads TGTGCCAGCTCACTCGGGACTAGCGGGAGCACCGGGGAGCTGTTTTTT. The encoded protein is CASSLGTSGSTGELFF. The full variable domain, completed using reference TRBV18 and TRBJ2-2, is NAGVMQNPRHLVRRRGQEARLRCSPMKGHSHVYWYRQLPEEGLKFMVYLQKENIIDESGMPKERFSAEFPKEGPSILRIQQVVRGDSAAYFCASSLGTSGSTGELFFGEGSRLTVL.

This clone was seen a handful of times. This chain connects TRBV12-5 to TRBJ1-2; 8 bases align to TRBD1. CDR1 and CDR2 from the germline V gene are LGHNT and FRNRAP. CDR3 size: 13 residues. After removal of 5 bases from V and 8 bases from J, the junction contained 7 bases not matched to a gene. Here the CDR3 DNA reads TGTGCTAGTGGTCACGGACAGGGAGAGGGCTACACCTTC. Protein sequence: CASGHGQGEGYTF.

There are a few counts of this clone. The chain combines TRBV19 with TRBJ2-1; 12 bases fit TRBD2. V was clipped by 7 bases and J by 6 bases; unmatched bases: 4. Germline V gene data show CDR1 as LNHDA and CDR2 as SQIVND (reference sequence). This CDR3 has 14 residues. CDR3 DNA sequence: TGTGCCAGTATCTTGACTAGCGGGAGCAATGAGCAGTTCTTC. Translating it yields CASILTSGSNEQFF. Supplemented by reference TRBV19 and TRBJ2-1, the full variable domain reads DGGITQSPKYLFRKEGQNVTLSCEQNLNHDAMYWYRQDPGQGLRLIYYSQIVNDFQKGDIAEGYSVSREKKESFPLTVTSAQKNPTAFYLCASILTSGSNEQFFGPGTRLTVL.